The text below deals with one TCR beta chain. The data originate from a study of blood T cell repertoires in COVID-19. Study overall: From the United States, Italy and Spain came samples of acute and convalescent COVID-19.

In the original processing: Reference gene primer amplification yielded estimated nucleated cell counts. The assay was immunoSEQ multiplex PCR, and TCRdb's table has in-frame clones only and misses some. Clone size and the V and J calls come from that table; the DNA yielded D and trimming. Found here are 250,000 to 300,000 clones, roughly 86% of them singletons; the top ten hold about 11%. Enrolment of Seattle patients took place during active infection, and they were followed longitudinally. The sample consisted of peripheral blood. This TCR derives from a woman younger than 45 with COVID-19, enrolled during active disease.

The CDR3, as DNA: TGCGCCAGCAGCTCGGACACCTCAGAATCTAGGGGCTACACCTTC. Amino acid sequence: CASSSDTSESRGYTF. The V and J genes are TRBV10-2 and TRBJ1-2; D is possibly TRBD1 (5 bases). The V gene's germline CDR1 is WSHSY and CDR2 SAAADI. This CDR3 region has 15 residues. V lost 6 bases and J lost 8, with 22 bases in between.